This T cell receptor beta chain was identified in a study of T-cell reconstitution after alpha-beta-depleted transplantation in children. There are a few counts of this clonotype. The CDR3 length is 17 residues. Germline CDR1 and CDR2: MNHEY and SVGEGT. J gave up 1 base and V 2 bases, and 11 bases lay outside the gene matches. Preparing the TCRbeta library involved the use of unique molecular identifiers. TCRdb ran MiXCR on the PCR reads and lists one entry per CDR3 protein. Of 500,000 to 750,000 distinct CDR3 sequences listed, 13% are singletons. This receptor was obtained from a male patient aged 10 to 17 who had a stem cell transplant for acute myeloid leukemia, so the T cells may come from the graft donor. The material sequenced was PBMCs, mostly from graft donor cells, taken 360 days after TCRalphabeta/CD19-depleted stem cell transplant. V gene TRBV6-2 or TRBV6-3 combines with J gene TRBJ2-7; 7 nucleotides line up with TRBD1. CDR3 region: CASSYPQRRGISYEQYF. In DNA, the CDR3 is TGTGCCAGCAGTTACCCCCAACGCAGGGGGATTTCCTACGAGCAGTACTTC.